This TCR beta chain appears in the sequencing data of a study of response to subunit inactivated influenza vaccine. TCRdb recomputed calls from the RT-PCR reads with MiXCR, one row per CDR3 protein. The sample has about 160,000 distinct CDR3 sequences, around a tenth seen once. After removal of 6 bases from V and 4 bases from J, the junction contained 12 bases not matched to a gene. This CDR3 contains 15 residues. The germline V gene encodes CDR1 MNHEY and CDR2 SVGEGT. Only a few counts were recorded for this clonotype. Its antigen is as yet unknown. Study-wide results and limits: The study's authors posited that every seasonal influenza vaccination enlists few new T cells.

The sequence derives from a man aged 45 to 70 who received an inactivated influenza vaccine. The chain recombines TRBV6-2 or TRBV6-3 with TRBJ2-7, with 7 bases identical to TRBD1. Sample: CD8+ T cells sorted from PBMCs, taken less than 30 months after vaccination. Here the CDR3 DNA reads TGTGCCAGCAGAAGCCAAATGACAGGGTGGTACGAGCAGTACTTC. Its protein is CASRSQMTGWYEQYF.